Each of the 2 T cell receptor beta chains below was sequenced from the same sample in a study of cytomegalovirus exposure and HLA in healthy donors (dated by TCRdb to about 2017). Library method: the immunoSEQ multiplex PCR assay. In its TCRdb copy, this immuneACCESS table keeps in-frame sequences only and misses some clones. Where compared with another copy, unresolved V genes explain less than half of these, and the others have no known cause. The sample table holds about 270,000 clones, of which just over 85% were seen once. Around 1% of the sample lies in the top ten. The specimen was PBMCs. Source of these receptors: a woman aged 18-35 years in good health and CMV-seronegative.

The rearrangement uses TRBV2 and TRBJ1-2; D call uncertain. The length of the CDR3 is 13 residues. From germline, CDR1 is SNHLY and CDR2 FYNNEI. Trimming cost V 3 bases and J 4 bases, with 9 bases left between them. The CDR3 reads CASSEERVYGYTF. CDR3 coding DNA: TGTGCCAGCAGTGAGGAGAGAGTCTATGGCTACACCTTC.

The chain uses TRBV30 and TRBJ2-7, with a possible D match to TRBD2 (5 bases). V was pared by 2 bases and J by 2 bases, with 19 bases between. CDR1 and CDR2 (germline): GTSNPN, SVGIG (reference sequence). CDR3 length: 16 residues. The chain's CDR3 is CAWSPKWRRKPYEQYF. CDR3 sequence (DNA): TGTGCCTGGAGTCCTAAGTGGAGGCGCAAACCCTACGAGCAGTACTTC.